This paragraph covers one T cell receptor beta chain sequence. Each CDR3 protein gets one entry after TCRdb re-called the 5' RACE reads with MiXCR. The table records about 56,000 distinct CDR3 sequences, about 16% of them present only once. This CDR3 region has 15 residues. Germline V gene data show CDR1 as SGHRS and CDR2 as YFSETQ. V was clipped by 0 bases and J by 2 bases, with 10 bases between them. These data are taken from a study of early T cells in non-severe SARS-CoV-2 infection. The TCR sequence derives from an adult who was a healthcare worker with PCR-confirmed SARS-CoV-2 infection or an uninfected control (not recorded which). The sequenced sample was whole blood, obtained at baseline. This chain links TRBV5-1 with TRBJ2-3; D gene unclear. CDR3 sequence reads: CASSLGVALTDTQYF. The CDR3 nucleotides are TGCGCCAGCAGCTTGGGGGTGGCTCTCACAGATACGCAGTATTTT.